This entry lists 27 T cell receptor beta chains sequenced from one sample in a study of shared clonotypes between healthy human individuals. The naive CD8 fraction comprised CD45RO-negative cells positively selected for CCR7 and excluded terminally differentiated effector memory CD45RA+ cells. Libraries were prepared by immunoSEQ multiplex PCR; TCRdb keeps only in-frame clonotypes and omits some of them. The data show approximately 1.9 million clones, with around 93% seen just once and about 1.7% held by the top ten. The sample taken for sequencing was naive CD8+ T cells from PBMCs. The receptors stem from a man in his late teens or twenties in good health. Some clones in this sample may be carry-over from other donors' samples.

This sequence joins TRBV28 and TRBJ2-2; no clear D. CDR1 MDHEN and CDR2 SYDVKM come from the germline V gene. V lost 6 bases and J 4 bases, leaving 18 bases between the germline ends. This CDR3 is 16 amino acids long. The CDR3 sequence is CASSQPSSGSTGELFF. CDR3 in DNA: TGTGCCAGCAGCCAACCTAGTTCAGGCAGCACCGGGGAGCTGTTTTTT.

The chain recombines TRBV27 with TRBJ2-3, with 9 positions matching TRBD2. The CDR3 sequence is 14 residues long. Trimming took 6 bases from V and 4 from J; bases not matched to a gene: 5. CDR1 is MNHEY, CDR2 SMNVEV, per germline (reference sequence). The CDR3 DNA sequence: TGTGCCAGCAGGGGACTAGCTCTCTCAGATACGCAGTATTTT. It codes for CASRGLALSDTQYF.

This chain links TRBV27 with TRBJ2-7; 14 nucleotides match TRBD2. Germline V gene sequence: CDR1 MNHEY, CDR2 SMNVEV (reference sequence). Germline trimming cut 3 bases from V and 6 bases from J; bases unmatched to any gene: 4. CDR3 size: 15 residues. CDR3 residues: CASSFGLAGGSEQYF. Written as DNA, the CDR3 is TGTGCCAGCAGTTTTGGACTAGCGGGAGGCTCCGAGCAGTACTTC.

The V and J genes are TRBV6-5 and TRBJ2-1, with D perhaps assigned TRBD1 or TRBD2 (5 bases each). Trimming pared 5 bases from V and 9 bases from J, leaving 20 bases between. Per the germline V gene, CDR1 is MNHEY and CDR2 is SVGAGI. This CDR3 comprises 15 residues. In nucleotides, the CDR3 is TGTGCCAGCAGTAAGAGGGACGGTCCGCCCGGTGAGCAGTTCTTC. Protein product: CASSKRDGPPGEQFF.

The chain recombines TRBV9 with TRBJ2-5; 9 positions match TRBD2. V shed 0 bases, J shed 4 bases, and the junction held 7 bases outside the gene matches. Germline lookup yields CDR1 SGDLS and CDR2 YYNGEE. There are 16 residues in the CDR3. CDR3 DNA sequence: TGTGCCAGCAGCGTAGTAAGGCGGGAGGGCCTAGAGACCCAGTACTTC. Its protein product is CASSVVRREGLETQYF.

This clone showed up just once. The chain combines TRBV13 with TRBJ2-5, with unresolved D. The V end lost 2 bases, the J end lost 4 bases, and 5 bases lay between the germline ends. The CDR3 spans 12 residues. In germline, CDR1 is PRHDT, CDR2 FYEKMQ (reference sequence). CDR3 residues: CASSLPSETQYF. CDR3 sequence (DNA): TGTGCCAGCAGCTTACCTTCAGAGACCCAGTACTTC.

This rearrangement joins TRBV11-3 to TRBJ2-2; 7 positions agree with TRBD2. Trimming took 7 bases from V and 1 from J; bases not matched to a gene: 3. Germline lookup yields CDR1 SGHNT and CDR2 YENEEA. The CDR3 spans 14 residues. The CDR3 DNA reads as TGTGCCAGCATGCAGCGGGGGAACACCGGGGAGCTGTTTTTT. This encodes CASMQRGNTGELFF. The whole variable domain, remainder taken from reference TRBV11-3 and TRBJ2-2, is EAGVVQSPRYKIIEKKQPVAFWCNPISGHNTLYWYLQNLGQGPELLIRYENEEAVDDSQLPKDRFSAERLKGVDSTLKIQPAELGDSAVYLCASMQRGNTGELFFGEGSRLTVL.

The chain links TRBV27 to TRBJ2-7; TRBD2 matches 14 bases. This CDR3 is 18 amino acids long. The germline V gene has CDR1 MNHEY and CDR2 SMNVEV (reference sequence). V lost 4 bases and J lost 4; bases outside the gene matches: 12. The CDR3 DNA follows: TGTGCCAGCAGTTCGTCGGGGACTAGCGGGAGTTTCTTTTACGAGCAGTACTTC. Protein product: CASSSSGTSGSFFYEQYF.

The chain carries TRBV27 and TRBJ1-5; no firm D call. Germline loops: CDR1 MNHEY, CDR2 SMNVEV (reference sequence). The CDR3 consists of 14 residues. Trimming took 6 bases from V and 0 from J, leaving 9 bases between them. The CDR3 reads CASRPDFSNQPQHF. In nucleotides, the CDR3 is TGTGCCAGCAGGCCGGACTTTAGCAATCAGCCCCAGCATTTT.

The chain combines TRBV27 with TRBJ2-3, with 7 positions matching TRBD2. The CDR3 is 16 residues long. Germline CDR1 is MNHEY and CDR2 is SMNVEV (reference sequence). After removal of 4 bases from V and 2 bases from J, the junction contained 9 bases not matched to a gene. The CDR3 DNA reads as TGTGCCAGCAGTTCTATGCCAGCGGGACCCACAGATACGCAGTATTTT. It codes for CASSSMPAGPTDTQYF.

The gene calls are TRBV7-2 and TRBJ2-7; D call uncertain. Deletions cut 2 bases from V and 12 bases from J, with 11 bases between. The CDR3 extends over 11 amino acids. The germline CDR1 and CDR2 sequences are SGHTA and FQGNSA. CDR3 in DNA: TGTGCCAGCAGCTTATCCACTGTATGGTACTTC. This sequence encodes CASSLSTVWYF.

The V gene is TRBV11-2, the J gene TRBJ2-1, with D possibly matching TRBD1 (6 bases). The CDR3 spans 16 residues. Germline V gene data show CDR1 as SGHAT and CDR2 as FQNNGV. V lost 6 bases and J lost 6, with 21 bases in between. CDR3 loop: CASSPSLGRTVNEQFF. CDR3 sequence (DNA): TGTGCCAGCAGTCCCTCTCTGGGTAGGACAGTCAATGAGCAGTTCTTC. The variable domain in full, with the rest retrieved from reference TRBV11-2 and TRBJ2-1, is EAGVAQSPRYKIIEKRQSVAFWCNPISGHATLYWYQQILGQGPKLLIQFQNNGVVDDSQLPKDRFSAERLKGVDSTLKIQPAKLEDSAVYLCASSPSLGRTVNEQFFGPGTRLTVL.

This sequence joins TRBV30 and TRBJ1-6; D is undetermined. Trimming cost V 3 bases and J 10 bases, with 10 bases left between them. This CDR3 contains 12 residues. Per germline, CDR1 GTSNPN and CDR2 SVGIG (reference sequence). The CDR3 loop is CAWSDLASPLHF. The CDR3 region has the DNA TGTGCCTGGAGCGATCTGGCATCACCCCTCCACTTT.

The chain uses TRBV9 and TRBJ2-1; D is possibly TRBD2 (5 bases). The germline CDR1 and CDR2 sequences are SGDLS and YYNGEE. The V gene lost 4 bases and the J gene lost 6 bases, with 8 bases spanning the gap. CDR3 length equals 12 residues. The CDR3 here is CASSTGGNEQFF. CDR3 DNA sequence: TGTGCCAGCAGCACCGGAGGCAATGAGCAGTTCTTC.

This clone was observed a single time. The gene calls are TRBV11-2 and TRBJ2-3; unclear D gene. Germline CDR1 reads SGHAT; CDR2 reads FQNNGV. There are 15 residues in the CDR3. V lost 2 bases to trimming and J lost 2 bases, with 11 bases between them. The CDR3 nucleotides are TGTGCCAGCAGCTTATACGGCGGTTTCACAGATACGCAGTATTTT. Translating it yields CASSLYGGFTDTQYF.

J is TRBJ2-1 and V is TRBV6-4, with 7 bases matching TRBD2. This CDR3 contains 16 residues. CDR1 and CDR2 from the germline V gene are MRHNA and SNTAGT. V was clipped by 3 bases and J by 0 bases; unmatched bases: 5. Here the CDR3 DNA reads TGTGCCAGCAGTGAGATAGGCGGGAGCTCCTACAATGAGCAGTTCTTC. It codes for CASSEIGGSSYNEQFF.

The CDR3 region is CAISAGAASTEAFF. CDR3 sequence (DNA): TGTGCCATCAGTGCCGGAGCGGCTTCCACTGAAGCTTTCTTT. The V call is TRBV10-3, the J call TRBJ1-1; D not resolved. The CDR3 spans 14 residues. V lost 4 bases, J lost 4 bases, and 13 bases lay in between. The germline CDR1 and CDR2 sequences are ENHRY and SYGVKD.

Here the CDR3 reads CASSLGYRVEYEQYF. Written as DNA, the CDR3 is TGTGCCAGCAGCTTGGGGTACAGGGTTGAATACGAGCAGTACTTC. The chain has TRBV11-2 and TRBJ2-7, with D tentatively TRBD1 (6 bases). The V and J ends lost 3 bases and 4 bases respectively, with 16 bases between them. CDR1 SGHAT and CDR2 FQNNGV come from the germline V gene. The CDR3 runs 15 residues. The full variable domain, in which reference TRBV11-2 and TRBJ2-7 provide the parts outside the CDR3, is EAGVAQSPRYKIIEKRQSVAFWCNPISGHATLYWYQQILGQGPKLLIQFQNNGVVDDSQLPKDRFSAERLKGVDSTLKIQPAKLEDSAVYLCASSLGYRVEYEQYFGPGTRLTVT.

V and J are TRBV19 and TRBJ2-4, with 8 bases matching TRBD1. Per the germline V gene, CDR1 is LNHDA and CDR2 is SQIVND (reference sequence). The CDR3 is 14 residues long. The junction had 3 bases not matched to a gene; V was cut back by 4 bases and J by 4 bases. The CDR3 protein is CASSSRDRKNIQYF. In DNA form, the CDR3 reads TGTGCCAGTAGTAGCCGGGACAGGAAAAACATTCAGTACTTC.

The chain combines TRBV27 with TRBJ1-2; D gene uncertain. The CDR3 covers 10 residues. The V and J ends lost 7 bases and 4 bases respectively, with 4 bases between them. Germline CDR1 and CDR2: MNHEY and SMNVEV (reference sequence). In DNA form, the CDR3 reads TGTGCCAGCACCCCCTATGGCTACACCTTC. Its translation is CASTPYGYTF.

This clone occurred a few times. This sample includes further DNA sequences coding for the same CDR3. The gene calls are TRBV27 and TRBJ1-1; D is unclear. The CDR3 is 14 amino acids. Trimming cost V 8 bases and J 3 bases, with 16 bases left between them. CDR1 is MNHEY, CDR2 SMNVEV, per germline (reference sequence). The CDR3 reads CASSPVGGYTEAFF. As DNA, the CDR3 is TGTGCCAGCTCCCCCGTGGGCGGCTACACTGAAGCTTTCTTT.

The chain couples TRBV27 to TRBJ2-1, with TRBD2 identical over 12 bases. V dropped 3 bases and J dropped 7; count of bases not matched to a gene: 4. CDR3 length: 15 amino acids. Germline CDR1 reads MNHEY; CDR2 reads SMNVEV (reference sequence). For the CDR3, the DNA is TGTGCCAGCAGTTTTCGGACTAGCGGGATAAATGAGCAGTTCTTC. Translating it yields CASSFRTSGINEQFF.

The chain carries TRBV5-4 and TRBJ1-2; no clear D. V dropped 3 bases and J dropped 0 bases, with 18 bases sitting between them. This CDR3 spans 17 amino acids. Germline loops: CDR1 SGHNT, CDR2 YYREEE (reference sequence). The CDR3 loop reads CASSSFFLTEANYGYTF. As DNA, the CDR3 is TGTGCCAGCAGCTCGTTTTTTCTGACTGAAGCTAACTATGGCTACACCTTC.

The J gene is TRBJ2-7, the V gene TRBV4-1; tentatively, D is TRBD2 (6 bases). The CDR3 runs to 13 residues. V lost 3 bases and J 9 bases, leaving 15 bases between the germline ends. Germline V gene lookup returns CDR1 MGHRA and CDR2 YSYEKL. For the CDR3, the DNA is TGCGCCAGCAGCCAGACAGCAATCGGGAGGCAGTACTTC. This sequence encodes CASSQTAIGRQYF.

Comment on this clone: At the DNA level, this CDR3 is encoded by other sequences in the same sample as well. V and J are TRBV7-3 and TRBJ2-5; weak D call: TRBD2 (6 bases). CDR1 and CDR2 from the germline V gene are SGHTA and FQGTGA. The CDR3 totals 13 residues. Deletions cut 1 base from V and 4 bases from J, with 7 bases between. The CDR3 is CASSLNGGETQYF. CDR3 sequence (DNA): TGTGCCAGCAGCTTAAACGGGGGAGAGACCCAGTACTTC.

This chain uses TRBV27 with TRBJ2-7, with 8 nucleotides matching TRBD1. The germline CDR1 and CDR2 sequences are MNHEY and SMNVEV (reference sequence). Trimming removed 7 bases from V and 2 bases from J; junction bases left unmatched: 4. This CDR3 comprises 13 residues. Here the CDR3 DNA reads TGTGCCAGCACGGGACAGGCGACCTACGAGCAGTACTTC. Its protein is CASTGQATYEQYF.

With respect to this clone: This specimen includes other DNA sequences encoding the same CDR3. The rearrangement joins TRBV5-1 to TRBJ2-7, with 7 bases matching TRBD1. Germline CDR1 SGHRS, CDR2 YFSETQ. J gave up 1 base and V 2 bases, and 3 bases lay outside the gene matches. This CDR3 comprises 14 residues. CDR3 in DNA: TGCGCCAGCAGCTTCTCAGGGGGTTCCTACGAGCAGTACTTC. Its translation: CASSFSGGSYEQYF.